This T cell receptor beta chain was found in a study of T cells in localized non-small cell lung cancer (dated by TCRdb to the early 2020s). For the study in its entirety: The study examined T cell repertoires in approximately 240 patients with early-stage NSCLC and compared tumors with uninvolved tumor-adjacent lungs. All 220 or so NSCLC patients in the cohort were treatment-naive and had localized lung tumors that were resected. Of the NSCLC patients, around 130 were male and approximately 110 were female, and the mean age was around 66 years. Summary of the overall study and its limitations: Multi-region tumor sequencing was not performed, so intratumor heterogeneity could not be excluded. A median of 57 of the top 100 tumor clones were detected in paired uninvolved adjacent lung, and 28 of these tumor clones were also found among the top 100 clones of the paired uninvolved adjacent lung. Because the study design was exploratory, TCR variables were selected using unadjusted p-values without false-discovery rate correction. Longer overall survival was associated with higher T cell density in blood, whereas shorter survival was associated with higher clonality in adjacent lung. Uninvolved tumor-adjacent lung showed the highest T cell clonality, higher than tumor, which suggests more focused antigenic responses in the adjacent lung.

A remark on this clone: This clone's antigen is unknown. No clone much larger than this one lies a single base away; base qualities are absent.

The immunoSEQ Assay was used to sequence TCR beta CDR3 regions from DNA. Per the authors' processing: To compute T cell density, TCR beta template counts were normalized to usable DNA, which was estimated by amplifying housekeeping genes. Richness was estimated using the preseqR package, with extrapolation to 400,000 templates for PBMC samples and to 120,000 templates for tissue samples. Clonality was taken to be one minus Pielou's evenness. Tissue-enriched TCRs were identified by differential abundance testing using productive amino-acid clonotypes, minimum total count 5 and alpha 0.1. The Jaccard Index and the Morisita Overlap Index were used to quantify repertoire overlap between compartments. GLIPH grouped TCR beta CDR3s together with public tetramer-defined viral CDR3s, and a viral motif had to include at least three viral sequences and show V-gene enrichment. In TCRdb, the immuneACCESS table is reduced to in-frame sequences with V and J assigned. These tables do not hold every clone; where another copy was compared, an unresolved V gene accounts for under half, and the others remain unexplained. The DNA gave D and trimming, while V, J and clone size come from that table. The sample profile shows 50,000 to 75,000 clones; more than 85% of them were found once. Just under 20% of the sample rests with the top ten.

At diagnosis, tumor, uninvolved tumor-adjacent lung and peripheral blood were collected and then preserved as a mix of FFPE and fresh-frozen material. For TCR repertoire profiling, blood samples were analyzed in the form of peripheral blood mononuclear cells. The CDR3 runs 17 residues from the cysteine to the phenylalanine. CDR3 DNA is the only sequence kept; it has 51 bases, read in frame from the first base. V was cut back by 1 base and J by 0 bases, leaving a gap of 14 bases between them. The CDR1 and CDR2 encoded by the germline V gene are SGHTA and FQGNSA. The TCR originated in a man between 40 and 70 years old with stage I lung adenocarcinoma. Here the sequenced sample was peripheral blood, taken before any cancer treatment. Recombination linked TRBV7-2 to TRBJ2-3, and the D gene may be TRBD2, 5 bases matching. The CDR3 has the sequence CASSLGWVAPSTDTQYF. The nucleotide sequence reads TGTGCCAGCAGCTTAGGGTGGGTAGCGCCTAGCACAGATACGCAGTATTTT.